This T cell receptor beta chain is from a study of cytomegalovirus exposure and HLA in healthy donors. Whole-study context: Approximately 190 million T cells yielded 117 million unique TCR beta sequences in earlier analysis. Across some 400 genotyped donors, 81% landed in the Caucasian-associated ancestry cluster.

It was with 60 Vbeta and 13 Jbeta primers that the PCR ran. Repertoires were generated with immunoSEQ multiplex PCR, while TCRdb's copy carries only in-frame clones and drops some. Of 90,000 to 110,000 clones listed, approximately 72% are singletons. Findings of the study overall: Indistinguishability led to the exclusion of some V segments, TRBV6-2 and TRBV6-3 included.

Concerning this clone: Its antigen is currently unknown. This same CDR3 is encoded by further DNA sequences in the sample.

Germline-derived CDR1 and CDR2 are GTSNPN and SVGIG (reference sequence). The CDR3 runs 14 residues. J gave up 0 bases and V 0 bases, and 1 base lay outside the gene matches. Sequencing was carried out using PBMCs. The V gene is TRBV30, the J gene TRBJ1-1; 7 bases fit TRBD1. This TCR was sampled from a young man in good health and CMV-seronegative. The CDR3 protein is CAWSVGTVNTEAFF. The CDR3 nucleotides read TGTGCCTGGAGTGTGGGGACAGTGAACACTGAAGCTTTCTTT.